The clone carrying this T cell receptor beta chain was picked up many times. What it recognizes is unknown. RNA transcripts were the template, and TCR beta CDR3 regions were amplified from them. Investigators did first-round RT-PCR with HTBI primers, then second-round multiplex PCR. TCRdb called the multiplex PCR reads again in MiXCR, with one record for every CDR3 protein. The data contain a few hundred thousand distinct CDR3 sequences, about 18% of them singletons. The data were taken from a study of Graves' ophthalmopathy and Graves' hyperthyroidism. Overall study context: The authors collected peripheral blood at initial diagnosis, before any treatment.

The CDR3 sequence is 14 residues long. V was pared by 0 bases and J by 5 bases, with 11 bases between. Germline lookup yields CDR1 SQVTM and CDR2 ANQGSEA. Where ophthalmopathy was absent within 18 months of follow-up, hyperthyroidism was stable. A roughly 10 ml volume of fresh peripheral blood provided the PBMCs. Whole-study results and caveats: Thyroid clonotypes that were expanded above 0.001 frequency mostly also appeared in blood.

Sample: peripheral blood. This receptor was identified in an adult woman with stable Graves' hyperthyroidism. This chain joins TRBV29-1 and TRBJ2-4; the D gene is possibly TRBD2 (6 bases). CDR3 in amino acids: CSVEEGGAQNIQYF. The CDR3 bases are TGCAGCGTTGAAGAGGGAGGTGCGCAAAACATTCAGTACTTC.